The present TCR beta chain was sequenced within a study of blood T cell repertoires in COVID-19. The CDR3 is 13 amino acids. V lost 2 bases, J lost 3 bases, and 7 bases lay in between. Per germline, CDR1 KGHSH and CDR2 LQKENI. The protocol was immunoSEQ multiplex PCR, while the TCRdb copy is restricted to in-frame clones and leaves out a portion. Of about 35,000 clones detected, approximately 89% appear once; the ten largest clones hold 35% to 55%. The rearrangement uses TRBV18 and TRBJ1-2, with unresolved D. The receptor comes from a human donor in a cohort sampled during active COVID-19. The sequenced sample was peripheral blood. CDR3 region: CASSPSPDYGYTF. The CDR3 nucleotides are TGTGCCAGCTCACCATCTCCGGACTATGGCTACACCTTC.